This T cell receptor (beta chain) is from a study of blood T cell repertoires in COVID-19. Original handling: For nucleated cells, counts were estimated from reference gene primer amplification. Repertoires were generated with immunoSEQ multiplex PCR, while TCRdb's copy carries only in-frame clones and drops some. For V, J and clone size, that table is used; D and trimming come from the DNA. The sample holds about 73,000 clones; approximately 92% are singletons and the top ten take approximately 10%. Germline CDR1 and CDR2: MGHRA and YSYEKL. J lost 7 bases, V lost 1 base, and 10 bases had no gene match. This CDR3 has 15 amino acids.

Sequencing was done on a sample of peripheral blood. The receptor was isolated from an elderly man with acute or convalescent COVID-19. J is TRBJ2-7 and V is TRBV4-1; 7 nucleotides line up with TRBD2. CDR3 in amino acids: CASSQAGLWGGEQYF. The CDR3, as DNA: TGCGCCAGCAGCCAAGCGGGACTCTGGGGGGGAGAGCAGTACTTC.